Sequencing of this TCR beta chain was carried out in a study of T cells expressing NK-cell markers. Findings of the study overall: Of CD8+ T cells, about 1.0-8% belonged to dominant NKG2C+ clonotypes in 5 to 7 donors.

The CDR3 extends over 13 amino acids. Germline-derived CDR1 and CDR2 are SGHVS and FQNEAQ. Reprocessing the 5' RACE reads, TCRdb reports a single entry for every CDR3 protein and omits DNA. The sample holds a few hundred thousand distinct CDR3 sequences. On this clonotype: The antigen is undetermined.

This sequence originates from a man aged 18-30 years in good health. J is TRBJ2-4 and V is TRBV7-8; TCRdb outputs TRBD2, but without DNA this stays unchecked. Source material: blood T cells: a sorted CD56 or NKG2C T cell subset, CD4+ or CD8+ T cells, or bulk PBMC T cells (not recorded which). CDR3 amino acids: CASSLAPERVQYF.